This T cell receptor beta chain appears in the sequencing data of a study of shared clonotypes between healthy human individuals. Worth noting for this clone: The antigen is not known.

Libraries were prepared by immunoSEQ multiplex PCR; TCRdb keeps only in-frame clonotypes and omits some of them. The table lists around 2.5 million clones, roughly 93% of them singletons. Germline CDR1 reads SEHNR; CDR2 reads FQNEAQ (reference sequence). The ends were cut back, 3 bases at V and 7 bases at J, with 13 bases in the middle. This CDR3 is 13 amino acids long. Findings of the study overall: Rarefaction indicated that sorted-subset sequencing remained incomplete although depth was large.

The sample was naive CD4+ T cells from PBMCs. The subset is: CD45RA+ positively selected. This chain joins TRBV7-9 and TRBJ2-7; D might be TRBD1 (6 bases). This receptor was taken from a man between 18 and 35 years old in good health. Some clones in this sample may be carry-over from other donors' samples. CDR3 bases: TGTGCCAGCAGCTTTACTTCAGGGGTAGAGCAGTACTTC. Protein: CASSFTSGVEQYF.